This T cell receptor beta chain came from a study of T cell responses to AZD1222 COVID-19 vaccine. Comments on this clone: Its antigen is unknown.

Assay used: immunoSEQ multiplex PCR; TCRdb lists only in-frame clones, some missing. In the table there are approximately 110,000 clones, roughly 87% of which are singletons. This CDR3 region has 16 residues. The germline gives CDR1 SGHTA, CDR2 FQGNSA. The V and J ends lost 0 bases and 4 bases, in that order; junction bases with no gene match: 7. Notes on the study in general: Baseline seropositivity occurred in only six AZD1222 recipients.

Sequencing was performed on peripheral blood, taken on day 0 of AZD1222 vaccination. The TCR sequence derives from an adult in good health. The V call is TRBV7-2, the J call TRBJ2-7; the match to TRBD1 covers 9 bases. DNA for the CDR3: TGTGCCAGCAGCTTAGCCCCGGGACAGGGTTCGTACGAGCAGTACTTC. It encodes CASSLAPGQGSYEQYF.